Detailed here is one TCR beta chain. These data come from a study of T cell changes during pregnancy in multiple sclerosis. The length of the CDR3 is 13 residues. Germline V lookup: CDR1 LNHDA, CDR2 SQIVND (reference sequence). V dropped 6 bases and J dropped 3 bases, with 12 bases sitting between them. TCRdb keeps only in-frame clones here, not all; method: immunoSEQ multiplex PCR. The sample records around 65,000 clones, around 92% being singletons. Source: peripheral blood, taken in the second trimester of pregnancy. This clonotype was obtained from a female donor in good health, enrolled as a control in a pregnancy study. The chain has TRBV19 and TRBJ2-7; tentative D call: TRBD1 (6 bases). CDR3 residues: CASSQGSYYEQYF. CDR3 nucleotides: TGTGCCAGTAGCCAGGGGTCCTACTACGAGCAGTACTTC.